This T cell receptor beta chain originates from a study of T-cell memory formation after mild COVID-19. TCRdb re-called the 5' RACE reads through MiXCR, storing one row per CDR3 protein. The sample holds 190,000 or so distinct CDR3 sequences, about a fifth seen once. What was sequenced was PBMCs or a T cell subset sorted from them (not recorded which). The receptor was isolated from an adult woman who had mild COVID-19 (a few samples of this study predate the infection). Cell type and time point are not known.

In DNA, the CDR3 is TGTGCCAGCAGCCCAGAGACGGGGGCGCCTTTAACTGAAGCTTTCTTT. This codes for CASSPETGAPLTEAFF. The V gene is TRBV5-4, the J gene TRBJ1-1, with a possible D match to TRBD1 (6 bases). Germline V gene data show CDR1 as SGHNT and CDR2 as YYREEE (reference sequence). This CDR3 comprises 16 residues. The V gene lost 4 bases and the J gene lost 5 bases, with 21 bases spanning the gap. Complete variable domain (other parts from reference TRBV5-4 and TRBJ1-1): ETGVTQSPTHLIKTRGQQVTLRCSSQSGHNTVSWYQQALGQGPQFIFQYYREEENGRGNFPPRFSGLQFPNYSSELNVNALELDDSALYLCASSPETGAPLTEAFFGQGTRLTVV.